These 20 T cell receptor beta chains were sequenced from one sample in a study of T cell changes during pregnancy in multiple sclerosis. Assay used: immunoSEQ multiplex PCR; TCRdb lists only in-frame clones, some missing. This table has 90,000 to 95,000 clones, roughly 93% appearing once. The sequencing here drew on peripheral blood, taken in the first trimester of pregnancy. All receptors derive from a female donor with multiple sclerosis, enrolled in a pregnancy study.

This sequence joins TRBV6-1 and TRBJ2-4, with D possibly being TRBD2 (6 bases). Germline CDR1 and CDR2: MNHNS and SASEGT. The CDR3 consists of 14 residues. V lost 6 bases to trimming and J lost 1 base, with 10 bases between them. CDR3: CASRGGGAKNIQYF. Written as DNA, the CDR3 is TGTGCCAGCAGGGGTGGAGGGGCCAAAAACATTCAGTACTTC.

The rearrangement joins TRBV6-1 to TRBJ1-1; D is ambiguous. The CDR3 runs 15 residues. The V gene lost 3 bases and the J gene lost 6 bases, with 17 bases spanning the gap. The germline CDR1 and CDR2 sequences are MNHNS and SASEGT. CDR3 sequence (DNA): TGTGCCAGCAGTGAGGCGGGAGGTGGTGTGCCTGAAGCTTTCTTT. It codes for CASSEAGGGVPEAFF.

This clone was observed a few times. The chain couples TRBV7-3 to TRBJ2-2; no clear D gene. The CDR3 runs 14 residues. V lost 3 bases to trimming and J lost 1 base, with 6 bases between them. Germline CDR1 SGHTA, CDR2 FQGTGA. The CDR3 coding sequence is TGTGCCAGCAGCTTCTCAGGGAACACCGGGGAGCTGTTTTTT. Translating gives CASSFSGNTGELFF.

This clone has a handful of counts. The chain is built from TRBV2 and TRBJ1-1, with D perhaps matching TRBD1 (5 bases). The germline V and J ends were trimmed by 3 bases and 3 bases, with 11 bases remaining between them. This CDR3 comprises 14 residues. Germline loops: CDR1 SNHLY, CDR2 FYNNEI. The CDR3 loop is CASSDFVGDTEAFF. DNA for the CDR3: TGTGCCAGCAGTGACTTCGTAGGGGACACTGAAGCTTTCTTT. Together with reference TRBV2 and TRBJ1-1, the CDR3 gives the full variable domain: EPEVTQTPSHQVTQMGQEVILRCVPISNHLYFYWYRQILGQKVEFLVSFYNNEISEKSEIFDDQFSVERPDGSNFTLKIRSTKLEDSAMYFCASSDFVGDTEAFFGQGTRLTVV.

The CDR3 DNA follows: TGTGCCAGCAGCGGACTAGCGGGGGGGCAAGAGACCCAGTACTTC. It encodes CASSGLAGGQETQYF. The genes are TRBV5-6 and TRBJ2-5, with TRBD2 identical over 15 bases. Germline V gives CDR1 SGHDT, CDR2 YYEEEE. The CDR3 is 15 amino acids. Trimming took 4 bases from V and 2 from J; bases not matched to a gene: 0.

The rearrangement uses TRBV5-1 and TRBJ1-2; unclear D gene. The CDR3 loop spans 14 amino acids. CDR1 SGHRS and CDR2 YFSETQ come from the germline V gene. V lost 4 bases and J lost 0, with 10 bases in between. CDR3: CASSPGTSNYGYTF. CDR3 in DNA: TGCGCCAGCAGCCCGGGAACCTCTAACTATGGCTACACCTTC.

The J gene is TRBJ1-5, the V gene TRBV19; 7 bases are shared with TRBD1. Looked up from germline, CDR1 is LNHDA and CDR2 is SQIVND (reference sequence). The CDR3 has 15 amino acids. V lost 5 bases to trimming and J lost 2 bases; unmatched junction nucleotides: 6. CDR3: CASSLGQNGNQPQHF. CDR3 coding DNA: TGTGCCAGTAGTTTGGGACAGAATGGCAATCAGCCCCAGCATTTT.

This clone was recorded only once. V usage is TRBV7-8 and J usage is TRBJ1-1, with D uncertain. The CDR3 has 13 residues. Germline CDR1 and CDR2: SGHVS and FQNEAQ. V lost 4 bases to trimming and J lost 0 bases, with 6 bases between them. This CDR3 is CASSYGVNTEAFF. CDR3 in DNA: TGTGCCAGCAGCTACGGGGTGAACACTGAAGCTTTCTTT.

In this sample, this clone turned up once. V usage is TRBV6-1 and J usage is TRBJ1-1; unclear D gene. Germline CDR1 MNHNS, CDR2 SASEGT. The CDR3 totals 15 residues. Trimming left V 2 bases short and J 2 bases short, with 12 bases between. As DNA, the CDR3 is TGTGCCAGCAGTGAACTTACCGGGATAAACACTGAAGCTTTCTTT. Translation gives CASSELTGINTEAFF.

The gene calls are TRBV11-1 and TRBJ2-5; maybe TRBD1 (6 bases). Germline assignment: CDR1 SGHAT and CDR2 FQDESV (reference sequence). CDR3 length: 15 residues. The V gene lost 5 bases and the J gene lost 4 bases, with 17 bases spanning the gap. CDR3: CASSLDGQSGETQYF. The CDR3 DNA sequence: TGTGCCAGCAGCCTTGATGGACAGTCGGGAGAGACCCAGTACTTC. Combining the CDR3 with reference TRBV11-1 and TRBJ2-5 gives the whole variable domain EAEVAQSPRYKITEKSQAVAFWCDPISGHATLYWYRQILGQGPELLVQFQDESVVDDSQLPKDRFSAERLKGVDSTLKIQPAELGDSAMYLCASSLDGQSGETQYFGPGTRLLVL.

This clone was seen only once. The V call is TRBV6-6, the J call TRBJ1-4, with 7 nucleotides matching TRBD1. The CDR3 sequence is 15 residues long. J was trimmed by 8 bases and V by 2 bases; bases with no gene match: 8. Germline CDR1 and CDR2: MNHNY and SVGAGI (reference sequence). CDR3 DNA: TGTGCCAGCAGTTACCAGGGGGTTTCTACCGAAAAACTGTTTTTT. Encoded protein: CASSYQGVSTEKLFF.

This clone is a singleton in its sample. CDR3 bases: TGTGCCAGCAGTAGAGACAGTACTAATGAAAAACTGTTTTTT. Encoded protein: CASSRDSTNEKLFF. The rearrangement links TRBV6-5 to TRBJ1-4, with D tentatively TRBD1 (5 bases). Deletions cut 5 bases from V and 2 bases from J, with 9 bases between. The CDR3 contains 14 residues. Germline CDR1 and CDR2: MNHEY and SVGAGI.

The rearrangement uses TRBV7-2 and TRBJ1-4, with D unresolved. Germline CDR1 is SGHTA and CDR2 is FQGNSA. The CDR3 contains 16 residues. Trimming cost V 5 bases and J 0 bases, with 13 bases left between them. The CDR3 DNA reads as TGTGCCAGCAGCCGCCTGGGCCTTGCAACTAATGAAAAACTGTTTTTT. Encoded protein: CASSRLGLATNEKLFF.

The chain carries TRBV19 and TRBJ1-1; D gene ambiguous. Germline V gene data show CDR1 as LNHDA and CDR2 as SQIVND (reference sequence). Trimming pared 5 bases from V and 11 bases from J, leaving 12 bases between. This CDR3 is 11 amino acids long. The DNA for the CDR3 is TGTGCCAGTAGTGCCCTTCTAGTGGCTTTCTTT. As protein: CASSALLVAFF.

The rearrangement joins TRBV10-3 to TRBJ1-1; D remains unclear. CDR1 ENHRY and CDR2 SYGVKD come from the germline V gene. The CDR3 runs to 14 residues. Between the trimmed V and J ends, which lost 2 bases and 0 bases, there was a span of 7 bases. The CDR3 loop reads CAISEATMNTEAFF. CDR3 in DNA: TGTGCCATCAGTGAGGCGACAATGAACACTGAAGCTTTCTTT.

The V gene is TRBV6-5, the J gene TRBJ1-2, with 7 positions matching TRBD1. Trimming at V came to 2 bases and at J to 8 bases, leaving 5 bases not matched to a gene. CDR1 is MNHEY, CDR2 SVGAGI, per germline. The CDR3 consists of 13 residues. The CDR3 sequence is CASSYDRVGGYTF. The DNA for the CDR3 is TGTGCCAGCAGTTACGACAGGGTGGGCGGCTACACCTTC.

This clone was observed a single time. The chain is built from TRBV5-1 and TRBJ1-2; possibly TRBD1 for D (6 bases). Trimming pared 4 bases from V and 4 bases from J, leaving 20 bases between. Germline loops: CDR1 SGHRS, CDR2 YFSETQ. This CDR3 is 16 amino acids long. CDR3 sequence (DNA): TGCGCCAGCAGCCTTAACTCAGGGGATCCCCTCTATGGCTACACCTTC. Protein sequence: CASSLNSGDPLYGYTF.

This chain links TRBV2 with TRBJ2-1, with a tentative D call TRBD2 (6 bases). CDR1 SNHLY and CDR2 FYNNEI come from the germline V gene. Trimming took off 7 bases at V and 5 bases at J, with 18 bases between the two ends. The CDR3 loop spans 15 amino acids. CDR3 region: CASIPGLNGHNEQFF. The CDR3 coding sequence is TGTGCCAGCATCCCGGGACTCAACGGCCACAATGAGCAGTTCTTC.

The rearrangement joins TRBV7-2 to TRBJ2-7; 8 nucleotides match TRBD1. The CDR3 length is 16 residues. The V gene's germline CDR1 is SGHTA and CDR2 FQGNSA. V was clipped by 1 base and J by 0 bases; unmatched bases: 5. The chain's CDR3 is CASSLVGQGSSYEQYF. Here the CDR3 DNA reads TGTGCCAGCAGCTTAGTTGGACAGGGTAGCTCCTACGAGCAGTACTTC.

The chain is built from TRBV6-1 and TRBJ1-1; 8 bases line up with TRBD1. Germline loops: CDR1 MNHNS, CDR2 SASEGT. The CDR3 length is 13 residues. J lost 5 bases, V lost 7 bases, and 6 bases had no gene match. CDR3 in DNA: TGTGCCAGCATGCAGGGGGCGCGGACTGAAGCTTTCTTT. Translated, it gives CASMQGARTEAFF.